The rows below give T cell receptor beta chains drawn from one sample of a study of blood T cell repertoires in COVID-19. The table came from immunoSEQ multiplex PCR; TCRdb's copy has only in-frame clones and leaves some out. Here the sample spans roughly 440,000 clones, about 91% being singletons. The sample taken for sequencing was peripheral blood. Every receptor here comes from a woman aged 45-65 years with COVID-19, enrolled during active disease. Each CDR3 is given with its conserved first and last residue. A D gene is named only where the DNA matches it firmly. Where a row states a size, it is once, few, many or the class of an expanded clone; other rows omit it.

J gene | V gene | D gene | clone size | CDR3 DNA | CDR3 protein
TRBJ2-3 | TRBV12-5 | TRBD2 | NA | TGTGCTAGTGGTCGAGCAGGACTAGCTCGGAGAACAGATACGCAGTATTTT | CASGRAGLARRTDTQYF
TRBJ1-2 | TRBV25-1 | NA | once | TGTGCCACCCTACCGACAGGAAGAAACTATGGCTACACCTTC | CATLPTGRNYGYTF
TRBJ1-2 | TRBV19 | NA | NA | TGTGCCACCTCAAGCAATCAGTTGACTCGTGGCTACACCTTC | CATSSNQLTRGYTF
TRBJ1-3 | TRBV18 | NA | NA | TGTGCCAGCTCACGGGGCAGCTCTGGAAACACCATATATTTT | CASSRGSSGNTIYF
TRBJ2-5 | TRBV28 | NA | NA | TGTGCCAGCAGTTTCCAGGGGCGGTCAGAGACCCAGTACTTC | CASSFQGRSETQYF
TRBJ2-1 | TRBV5-4 | NA | once | TGTGCCAGCAGCTTTAGGTGGGTTAGCGATGAGCAGTTCTTC | CASSFRWVSDEQFF
TRBJ1-1 | TRBV12-3/TRBV12-4 | TRBD1 | NA | TGTGCCAGCAGGGAGACAGGGGAGGCTTTCTTT | CASRETGEAFF
TRBJ1-1 | TRBV28 | TRBD1 | NA | TGTGCCAGCAGTTCTCCGGCTTTAGGGGGCCAAGCTTTCTTT | CASSSPALGGQAFF
TRBJ2-3 | TRBV27 | NA | NA | TGTGCCAGCAGTATAGACCCCTCCGGGGATACGCAGTATTTT | CASSIDPSGDTQYF
TRBJ1-2 | TRBV7-3 | NA | NA | TGTGCCAGCAGCCTCACAGGGTTGAATGGCTACACCTTC | CASSLTGLNGYTF
TRBJ2-1 | TRBV5-1 | NA | NA | TGCGCCAGCAGCTGGAGCGTCGATTACAATGAGCAGTTCTTC | CASSWSVDYNEQFF
TRBJ1-6 | TRBV29-1 | TRBD1 | NA | TGCAGCGTCCGAGAAGGGGGCGCAAATAATTCACCCCTCCACTTT | CSVREGGANNSPLHF
TRBJ1-2 | TRBV7-9 | NA | NA | TGTGCCAGCAGCTTAGCGGTGGGGGCGGGCGGCTACACCTTC | CASSLAVGAGGYTF
TRBJ1-1 | TRBV4-1 | NA | once | TGCGCCAGCAGCCAGGTACCGACAGAGAACACTGAAGCTTTCTTT | CASSQVPTENTEAFF
TRBJ1-6 | TRBV5-5 | NA | once | TGTGCCAGCAGCTTGCCAGGGGATTCACCCCTCCACTTT | CASSLPGDSPLHF
TRBJ2-3 | TRBV10-1 | NA | NA | TGCGCCAGCAGTGAGACCGGCGGTACAGATACGCAGTATTTT | CASSETGGTDTQYF
TRBJ2-7 | TRBV15 | TRBD2 | NA | TGTGCCACCAGCAGCCAGCGGGGGGACTCCTACGAGCAGTACTTC | CATSSQRGDSYEQYF
TRBJ2-2 | TRBV18 | TRBD2 | once | TGTGCCAGCTCACAGGAACCGAGCGGGGGGAACACCGGGGAGCTGTTTTTT | CASSQEPSGGNTGELFF
TRBJ1-2 | TRBV28 | NA | NA | TGTGCCAGCAGTCCCCTCATTTCAGCGCCCACACGAAAATCGAGCGGCTACACCTTC | CASSPLISAPTRKSSGYTF
TRBJ2-2 | TRBV6-5 | TRBD1 | NA | TGTGCCAGCAGGGCGTCAGACAGGGCCGGGGAGCTGTTTTTT | CASRASDRAGELFF
TRBJ1-6 | TRBV5-5 | NA | NA | TGTGCCAGCAGCTTTAGGGGGAGCTCCTATAATTCACCCCTCCACTTT | CASSFRGSSYNSPLHF
TRBJ1-1 | TRBV5-4 | NA | NA | TGTGCCAGCAGCTTTGGACTACCCGCGGCTAACACTGAAGCTTTCTTT | CASSFGLPAANTEAFF
TRBJ1-2 | TRBV5-4 | TRBD1 | NA | TGTGCCAGCAGCGCCGGGACAGGGGTTCGTGGCTACACCTTC | CASSAGTGVRGYTF
TRBJ1-6 | TRBV7-9 | NA | few | TGTGCCAGCAGCCCAAGCCTACGGTCACCCCTCCACTTT | CASSPSLRSPLHF
TRBJ2-1 | TRBV15 | NA | NA | TGTGCCACCAGCAGCTTTCTCGGAAGGGGGAAGAAGGATGAGCAGTTCTTC | CATSSFLGRGKKDEQFF
TRBJ2-4 | TRBV10-1 | NA | NA | TGCGCCAGCAGTCCCGACAGAGCCAAAAACATTCAGTACTTC | CASSPDRAKNIQYF
TRBJ1-5 | TRBV15 | NA | few | TGTGCCACCAGCAGAGATCTGGGGGGAAATCAGCCCCAGCATTTT | CATSRDLGGNQPQHF
TRBJ1-2 | TRBV9 | NA | NA | TGTGCCAGCAGCGTAGCGACAGCAGACATCTATGGCTACACCTTC | CASSVATADIYGYTF
TRBJ1-1 | TRBV5-4 | NA | NA | TGTGCCAGCAGCTTGGGCCGAGTAGAAGCTTTCTTT | CASSLGRVEAFF
TRBJ1-2 | TRBV7-9 | TRBD1 | NA | TGTGCCAGCAGCTTAGCACAGGGGGCCGACTATGGCTACACCTTC | CASSLAQGADYGYTF
TRBJ1-2 | TRBV27 | NA | NA | TGTGCCAGCAGGACCGGACAGAATGGCTACACCTTC | CASRTGQNGYTF
TRBJ1-2 | TRBV19 | TRBD1 | NA | TGTGCCAGTAGTACGGGACAGGGAAGATCTGGCTACACCTTC | CASSTGQGRSGYTF
TRBJ2-7 | TRBV3-1/TRBV3-2 | NA | NA | TGTGCCAGCAGCCTAGTGAGGGACGAGCAGTACTTC | CASSLVRDEQYF
TRBJ1-2 | TRBV5-1 | NA | NA | TGCGCCAGCAGCTTGGAACCGGGAACGTTAGGCTACACCTTC | CASSLEPGTLGYTF
TRBJ1-2 | TRBV30 | NA | NA | TGTGCCTGGAGCTGGGGAAGGGGTAGAGGCTACACCTTC | CAWSWGRGRGYTF
TRBJ2-3 | TRBV10-2 | TRBD2 | NA | TGCGCCAGCAGTGATGCGGGGGGCCCCACAGATACGCAGTATTTT | CASSDAGGPTDTQYF
TRBJ2-3 | TRBV19 | NA | NA | TGTGCCAGCCGAGGCTCCACAGATACGCAGTATTTT | CASRGSTDTQYF
TRBJ2-7 | TRBV19 | NA | NA | TGTGCCAGTAGTCCCGAGGGGGGGGGAAGGTACGAGCAGTACTTC | CASSPEGGGRYEQYF
TRBJ2-1 | TRBV28 | NA | NA | TGTGCCAGCAGGGAGTCAGATTACAATGAGCAGTTCTTC | CASRESDYNEQFF
TRBJ1-1 | TRBV12-3/TRBV12-4 | NA | NA | TGTGCCAGCAGCTCCAGGGTGAACACTGAAGCTTTCTTT | CASSSRVNTEAFF
TRBJ2-7 | TRBV7-7 | TRBD1 | NA | TGTGCCAGCAGCCTCCCCCGGGACAGGGTAGGGACCTACGAGCAGTACTTC | CASSLPRDRVGTYEQYF
TRBJ1-1 | TRBV15 | NA | NA | TGTGCCACCAGCGGAATCCTCAGGGACACTGAAGCTTTCTTT | CATSGILRDTEAFF